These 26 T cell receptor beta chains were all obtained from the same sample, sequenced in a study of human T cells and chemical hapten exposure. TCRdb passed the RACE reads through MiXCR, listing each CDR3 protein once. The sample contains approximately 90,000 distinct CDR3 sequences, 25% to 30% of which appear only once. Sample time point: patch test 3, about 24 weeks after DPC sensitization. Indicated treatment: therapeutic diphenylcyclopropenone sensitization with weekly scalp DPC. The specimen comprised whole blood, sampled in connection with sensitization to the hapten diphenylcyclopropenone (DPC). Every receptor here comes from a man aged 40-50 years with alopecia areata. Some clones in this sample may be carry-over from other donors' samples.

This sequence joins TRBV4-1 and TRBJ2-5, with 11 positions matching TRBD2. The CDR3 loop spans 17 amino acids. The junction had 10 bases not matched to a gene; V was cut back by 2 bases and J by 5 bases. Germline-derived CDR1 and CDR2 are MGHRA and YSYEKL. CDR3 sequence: CASSQISGRAEEETQYF. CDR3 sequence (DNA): TGCGCCAGCAGCCAAATTAGCGGGAGGGCCGAGGAGGAGACCCAGTACTTC.

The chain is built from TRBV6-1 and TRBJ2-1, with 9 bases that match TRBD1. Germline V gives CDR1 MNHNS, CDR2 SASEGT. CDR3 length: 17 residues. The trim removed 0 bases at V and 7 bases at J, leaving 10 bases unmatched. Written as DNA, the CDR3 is TGTGCCAGCAGTGAAGCCCATGGCGGACAGGGGAAGAATGAGCAGTTCTTC. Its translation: CASSEAHGGQGKNEQFF.

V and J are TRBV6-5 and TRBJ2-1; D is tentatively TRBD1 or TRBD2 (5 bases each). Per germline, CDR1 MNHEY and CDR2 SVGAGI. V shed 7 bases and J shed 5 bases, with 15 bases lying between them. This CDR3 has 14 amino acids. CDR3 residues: CASTLFRGNNEQFF. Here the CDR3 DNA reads TGTGCCAGCACCCTATTCCGGGGCAACAATGAGCAGTTCTTC.

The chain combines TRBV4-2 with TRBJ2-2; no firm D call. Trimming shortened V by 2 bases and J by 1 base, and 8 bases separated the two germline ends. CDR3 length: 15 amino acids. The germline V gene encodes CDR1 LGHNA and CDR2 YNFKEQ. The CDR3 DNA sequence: TGTGCCAGCAGCCAATATCCAAGGAACACCGGGGAGCTGTTTTTT. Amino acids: CASSQYPRNTGELFF.

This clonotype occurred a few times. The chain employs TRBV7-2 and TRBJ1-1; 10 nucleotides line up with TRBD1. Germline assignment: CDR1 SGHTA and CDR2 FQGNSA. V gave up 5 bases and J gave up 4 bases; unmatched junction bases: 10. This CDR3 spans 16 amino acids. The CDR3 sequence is CASSLTGGILGTEAFF. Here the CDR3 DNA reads TGTGCCAGCAGCCTGACAGGGGGCATACTAGGCACTGAAGCTTTCTTT.

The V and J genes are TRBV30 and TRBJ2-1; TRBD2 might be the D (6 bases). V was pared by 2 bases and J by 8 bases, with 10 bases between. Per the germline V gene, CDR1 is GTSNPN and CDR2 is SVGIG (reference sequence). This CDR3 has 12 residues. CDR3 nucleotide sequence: TGTGCCTGGAGTCTAGCGCTGGATGAGCAGTTCTTC. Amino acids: CAWSLALDEQFF.

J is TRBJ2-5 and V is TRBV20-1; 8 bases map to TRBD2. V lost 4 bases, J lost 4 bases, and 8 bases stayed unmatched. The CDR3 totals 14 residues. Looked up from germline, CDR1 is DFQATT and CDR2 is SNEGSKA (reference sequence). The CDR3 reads CSATPGGGRETQYF. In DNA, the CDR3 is TGCAGTGCTACGCCGGGGGGGGGGCGAGAGACCCAGTACTTC.

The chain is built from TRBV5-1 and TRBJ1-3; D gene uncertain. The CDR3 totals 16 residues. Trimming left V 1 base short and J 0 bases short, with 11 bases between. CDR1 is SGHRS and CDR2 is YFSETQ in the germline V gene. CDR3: CASSLTGSGSGNTIYF. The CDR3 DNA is TGCGCCAGCAGCTTGACCGGAAGTGGCTCTGGAAACACCATATATTTT.

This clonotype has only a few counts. The CDR3 DNA reads as TGCGCCAGCAGCCCCGGACCACAAAGGCCAGGGGAAAAACTGTTTTTT. This translates into CASSPGPQRPGEKLFF. This rearrangement joins TRBV4-1 to TRBJ1-4, with TRBD1 as a possible D gene (5 bases). In germline, CDR1 is MGHRA, CDR2 YSYEKL. V lost 4 bases and J lost 8, with 20 bases in between. The CDR3 length is 16 residues.

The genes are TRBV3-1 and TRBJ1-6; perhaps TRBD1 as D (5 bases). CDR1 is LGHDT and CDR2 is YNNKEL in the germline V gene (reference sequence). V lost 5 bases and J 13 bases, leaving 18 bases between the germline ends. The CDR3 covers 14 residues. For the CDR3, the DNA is TGTGCCAGCAGCTCTGGGGACGCGCGGGTCCCCCTCCACTTT. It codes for CASSSGDARVPLHF. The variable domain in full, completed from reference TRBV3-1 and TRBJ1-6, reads DTAVSQTPKYLVTQMGNDKSIKCEQNLGHDTMYWYKQDSKKFLKIMFSYNNKELIINETVPNRFSPKSPDKAHLNLHINSLELGDSAVYFCASSSGDARVPLHFGNGTRLTVT.

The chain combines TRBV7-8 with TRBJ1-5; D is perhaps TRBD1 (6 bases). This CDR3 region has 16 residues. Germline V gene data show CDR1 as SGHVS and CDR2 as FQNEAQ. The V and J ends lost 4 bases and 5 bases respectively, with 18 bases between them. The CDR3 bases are TGTGCCAGCAGCTACCAACAGGGATCTGCGCATCAGCCCCAGCATTTT. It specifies CASSYQQGSAHQPQHF.

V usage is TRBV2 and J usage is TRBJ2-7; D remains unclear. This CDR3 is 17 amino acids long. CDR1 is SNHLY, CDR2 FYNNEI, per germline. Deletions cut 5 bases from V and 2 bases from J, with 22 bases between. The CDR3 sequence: CASSSQPPGPRPYEQYF. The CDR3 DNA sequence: TGTGCCAGCAGTTCGCAGCCTCCGGGCCCGAGACCCTACGAGCAGTACTTC.

CDR3 sequence reads: CSVVPGTDTQYF. CDR3 DNA sequence: TGCAGCGTTGTGCCCGGCACAGATACGCAGTATTTT. This chain joins TRBV29-1 and TRBJ2-3, with D hard to call. Per germline, CDR1 SQVTM and CDR2 ANQGSEA. V was clipped by 4 bases and J by 1 base, with 6 bases between them. The CDR3 has 12 amino acids.

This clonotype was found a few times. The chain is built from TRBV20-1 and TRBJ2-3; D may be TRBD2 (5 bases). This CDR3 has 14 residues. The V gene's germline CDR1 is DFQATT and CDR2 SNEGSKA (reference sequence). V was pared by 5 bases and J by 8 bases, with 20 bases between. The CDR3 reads CSAPERIGGGTQYF. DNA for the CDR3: TGCAGTGCTCCTGAGCGGATTGGAGGTGGTACGCAGTATTTT.

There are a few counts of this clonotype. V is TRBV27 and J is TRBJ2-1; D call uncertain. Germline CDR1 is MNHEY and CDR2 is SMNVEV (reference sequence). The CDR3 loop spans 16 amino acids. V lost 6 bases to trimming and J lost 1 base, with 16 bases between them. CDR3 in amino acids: CASRPAWVRSYNEQFF. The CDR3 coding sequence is TGTGCCAGCAGACCTGCCTGGGTGAGGTCCTACAATGAGCAGTTCTTC.

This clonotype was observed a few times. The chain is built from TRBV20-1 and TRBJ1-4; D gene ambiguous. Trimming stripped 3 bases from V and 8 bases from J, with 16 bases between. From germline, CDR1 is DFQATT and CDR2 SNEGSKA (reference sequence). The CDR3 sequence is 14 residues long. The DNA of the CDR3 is TGCAGTGCTAGTGATGTTACGTCGGGCGAAAAACTGTTTTTT. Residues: CSASDVTSGEKLFF.

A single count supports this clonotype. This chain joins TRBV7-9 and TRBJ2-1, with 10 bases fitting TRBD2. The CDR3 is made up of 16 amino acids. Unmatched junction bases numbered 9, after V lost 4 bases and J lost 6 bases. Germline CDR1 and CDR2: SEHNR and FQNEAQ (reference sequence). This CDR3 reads CASSSQGTSDANEQFF. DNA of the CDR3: TGTGCCAGCAGCTCCCAAGGGACTAGCGATGCCAATGAGCAGTTCTTC.

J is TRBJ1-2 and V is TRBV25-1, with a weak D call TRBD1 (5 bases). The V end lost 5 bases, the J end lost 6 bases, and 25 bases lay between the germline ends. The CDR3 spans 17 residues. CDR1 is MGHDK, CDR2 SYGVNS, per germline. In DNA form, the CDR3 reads TGTGCCAGCAGTACCCATTCGGGGCACCGAATGAGGGATGGCTACACCTTC. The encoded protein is CASSTHSGHRMRDGYTF.

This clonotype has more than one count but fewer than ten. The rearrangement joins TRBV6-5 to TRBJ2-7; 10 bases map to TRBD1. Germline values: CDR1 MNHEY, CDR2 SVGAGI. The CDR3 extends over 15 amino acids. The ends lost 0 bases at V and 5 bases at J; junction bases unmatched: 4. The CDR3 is CASSYSGQGGNEQYF. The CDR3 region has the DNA TGTGCCAGCAGTTACTCAGGACAGGGGGGTAACGAGCAGTACTTC.

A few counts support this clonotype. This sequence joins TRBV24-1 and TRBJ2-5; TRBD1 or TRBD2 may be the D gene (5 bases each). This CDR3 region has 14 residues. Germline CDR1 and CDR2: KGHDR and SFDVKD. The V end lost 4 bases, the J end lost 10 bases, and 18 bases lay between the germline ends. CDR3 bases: TGTGCCACCAGTGACCCGGGACGAGATCGGTTCCAGTACTTC. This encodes CATSDPGRDRFQYF.

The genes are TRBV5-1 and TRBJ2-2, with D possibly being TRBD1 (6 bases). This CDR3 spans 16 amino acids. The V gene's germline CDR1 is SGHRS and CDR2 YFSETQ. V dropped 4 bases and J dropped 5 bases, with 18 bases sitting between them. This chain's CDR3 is CASSVSQGRRTGELFF. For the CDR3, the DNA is TGCGCCAGCAGCGTGTCCCAGGGGCGGAGGACCGGGGAGCTGTTTTTT.

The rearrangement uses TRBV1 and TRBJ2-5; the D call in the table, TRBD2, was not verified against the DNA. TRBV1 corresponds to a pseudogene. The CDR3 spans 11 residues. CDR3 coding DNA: TGCACCAGCAGCCAAGAATATCTAGCCCACTTC. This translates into CTSSQEYLAHF.

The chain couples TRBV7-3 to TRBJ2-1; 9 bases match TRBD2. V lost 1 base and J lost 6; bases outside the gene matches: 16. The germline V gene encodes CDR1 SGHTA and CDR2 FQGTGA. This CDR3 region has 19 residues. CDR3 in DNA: TGTGCCAGCAGCTTAAAGGGTCCTAGCGGGACCTTCCTCAGCAATGAGCAGTTCTTC. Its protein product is CASSLKGPSGTFLSNEQFF.

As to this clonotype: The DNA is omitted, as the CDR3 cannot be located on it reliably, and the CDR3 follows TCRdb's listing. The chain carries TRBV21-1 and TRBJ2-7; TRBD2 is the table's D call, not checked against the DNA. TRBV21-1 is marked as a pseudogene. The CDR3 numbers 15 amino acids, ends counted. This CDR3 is CASSKVASGNYEQYF.

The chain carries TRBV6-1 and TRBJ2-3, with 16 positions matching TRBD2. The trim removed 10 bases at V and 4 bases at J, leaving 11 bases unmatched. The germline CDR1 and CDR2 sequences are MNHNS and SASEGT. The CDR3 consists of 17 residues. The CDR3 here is CAIKPGLAGGPPDTQYF. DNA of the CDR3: TGTGCCATTAAACCGGGACTAGCGGGAGGGCCGCCAGATACGCAGTATTTT.

As DNA, the CDR3 is TGCGCCAGCAGCCAGGGGGCTAGCGGGGCGAACACCGGGGAGCTGTTTTTT. Translating gives CASSQGASGANTGELFF. The chain uses TRBV5-1 and TRBJ2-2; a possible D gene is TRBD2 (9 bases). CDR1 is SGHRS and CDR2 is YFSETQ in the germline V gene. The V end lost 4 bases, the J end lost 0 bases, and 16 bases lay between the germline ends. The CDR3 runs to 17 residues.